This is a list of T cell receptor beta chains from one sample in a study of Graves' ophthalmopathy and Graves' hyperthyroidism. TCRdb re-called the multiplex PCR reads with MiXCR, one entry per CDR3 protein. Of around 1,200,000 distinct CDR3 sequences in the sample, approximately 35% are singletons; the top ten hold approximately 10%. Input material: peripheral blood or thyroid tissue (not recorded which). The receptors were gathered from an adult man with Graves' hyperthyroidism. Both conserved end residues are trimmed from each CDR3.

TRBV5-1	TRBJ2-2	ASSLHQPNTGELF
TRBV2	TRBJ1-1	ASSEGRITEAF
TRBV7-2	TRBJ1-2	AVGTGANYGYT
TRBV7-7	TRBJ2-5	ASSIYLCSVDRGETQY
TRBV10-3	TRBJ1-1	AITPDRESTEAF
TRBV20-1	TRBJ2-5	SGRGGNQPQY
TRBV7-2	TRBJ2-7	ASSRGRRSYEQY
TRBV20-1	TRBJ2-3	SARVRGGDTQY
TRBV12-3/TRBV12-4	TRBJ1-4	ASSPNDRYSNEKLF
TRBV4-2	TRBJ1-5	ASSQDGAGDQPQH
TRBV9	TRBJ1-6	ASSRQGRSPLH
TRBV15	TRBJ2-2	ATSRDFGKTGNTGELF
TRBV7-2	TRBJ2-2	ASSLTGTGMILRELF
TRBV7-2	TRBJ2-7	ASSLDEGPSYEQY
TRBV19	TRBJ2-2	ASSIWGFANTGELF
TRBV24-1	TRBJ1-4	ATSWTGTGHGKLF
TRBV15	TRBJ2-6	ATSLHDSGANVLT
TRBV7-6	TRBJ2-5	ASSTTSSRRVD
TRBV4-1	TRBJ2-7	ASSQLLDSPYEQY
TRBV14	TRBJ2-7	ASSQVRGVEQY
TRBV9	TRBJ1-1	AGSVEGRNTEAF
TRBV18	TRBJ2-7	ASSPKVQGTTNEQY
TRBV29-1	TRBJ2-7	SLAEGYSYEQY
TRBV11-2	TRBJ2-5	ASSLGGLAGETQY
TRBV19	TRBJ2-5	ASSISPTGLETQY
TRBV2	TRBJ1-5	ASSEALPGPTAHQPQH
TRBV11-3	TRBJ1-1	ASSAGQGMDTEAF
TRBV5-1	TRBJ1-3	ASSSGQTSGNTIY
TRBV24-1	TRBJ2-5	ATKGVGETQY
TRBV10-3	TRBJ2-3	AISEADKQGADTQY
TRBV7-9	TRBJ2-7	ASSLVGPVTGFSREQY
TRBV11-2	TRBJ2-7	ASSKGYQQY
TRBV7-2	TRBJ2-5	ASSQPLGDSETQY
TRBV5-1	TRBJ1-1	ASSLTPGRNTEAF
TRBV2	TRBJ2-3	ASSEIAGTQY
TRBV11-2	TRBJ2-2	ASSFGGTSTGELF
TRBV9	TRBJ2-5	ASSGTGTGREETQY
TRBV7-9	TRBJ2-5	ASSPNAGLAGQETQY
TRBV27	TRBJ1-2	ASSSLLISNYGYT
TRBV10-3	TRBJ2-6	AISPSSGANVLT
TRBV7-3	TRBJ1-1	ASSPRDTRNTEAF
TRBV5-1	TRBJ1-6	ASSLAPQGRSPLH
TRBV7-3	TRBJ2-7	ASSLSLGGEQY
TRBV10-3	TRBJ2-2	ATTRGGVSPNTGELF
TRBV7-2	TRBJ1-1	ASSTRQLNTEAF
TRBV10-3	TRBJ2-5	AISEVPGVRETQY
TRBV9	TRBJ1-2	ASSPLA
TRBV25-1	TRBJ1-5	ASSTRDNQPQH
TRBV5-1	TRBJ2-5	ASSLNQETQY
TRBV12-3/TRBV12-4	TRBJ2-7	ASGMRESYEQY
TRBV20-1	TRBJ1-2	IGQGVTNYGYT
TRBV25-1	TRBJ2-5	ASSGLAGVGQTQY
TRBV5-1	TRBJ1-1	ASSLEVAGGAF
TRBV10-2	TRBJ1-2	ASSGSYYGYT
TRBV9	TRBJ2-2	ASSTDTRELF
TRBV7-6	TRBJ2-3	ASSSGQRDTQY
TRBV5-1	TRBJ1-1	ASSLEQGPNTEAF